The 18 T cell receptor beta chains reported below all come from one sample, sequenced in a study of blood T cell repertoires in COVID-19. Method: immunoSEQ multiplex PCR; TCRdb's copy keeps in-frame clones and lacks some. The sample records 99,000 or so clones, 88% being singletons. The material sequenced was peripheral blood. The receptors were gathered from a man aged 45-65 years with COVID-19, enrolled during active disease.

The chain is built from TRBV7-9 and TRBJ2-2; 7 bases are a match to TRBD1. The CDR3 sequence is 14 residues long. The J segment lost 5 bases and the V segment lost 5 bases, leaving 5 bases of the junction unmatched. Germline CDR1 SEHNR, CDR2 FQNEAQ (reference sequence). CDR3 residues: CASSLDRLTGELFF. The CDR3 nucleotides read TGTGCCAGCAGCCTGGACAGGCTAACCGGGGAGCTGTTTTTT.

The chain employs TRBV27 and TRBJ1-5; no definite D call. The germline V gene encodes CDR1 MNHEY and CDR2 SMNVEV (reference sequence). Trimming removed 3 bases at V and 3 bases at J, with 6 bases between. CDR3 length: 13 amino acids. CDR3 nucleotide sequence: TGTGCCAGCAGTTTGACTACCAATCAGCCCCAGCATTTT. This gives the protein CASSLTTNQPQHF.

The rearrangement joins TRBV27 to TRBJ1-2; TRBD1 might be the D (5 bases). The CDR3 contains 12 residues. With 8 bases removed from V and 2 bases from J, the gap between germline ends came to 9 bases. Germline V CDR1 and CDR2: MNHEY, SMNVEV (reference sequence). The CDR3 DNA follows: TGTGCCAGCTCTGGGGGGAACTATGGCTACACCTTC. It codes for CASSGGNYGYTF.

The chain is built from TRBV6-5 and TRBJ1-2; D remains ambiguous. Germline values: CDR1 MNHEY, CDR2 SVGAGI. The V and J ends lost 0 bases and 4 bases respectively, with 9 bases between them. The CDR3 is 14 amino acids. CDR3 residues: CASSYSRAFYGYTF. DNA of the CDR3: TGTGCCAGCAGTTACTCGAGGGCCTTCTATGGCTACACCTTC.

The CDR3 nucleotides are TGTGCCAGCAGCAAGGTAGGGCTAGCGGGAAACGATGAGCAGTTCTTC. It specifies CASSKVGLAGNDEQFF. This sequence joins TRBV5-4 and TRBJ2-1; 9 bases are a match to TRBD2. V shed 4 bases, J shed 8 bases, and the junction held 13 bases outside the gene matches. The CDR3 length is 16 residues. Germline CDR1 SGHNT, CDR2 YYREEE (reference sequence).

This chain joins TRBV9 and TRBJ1-5; perhaps TRBD1 as D (6 bases). The V gene lost 3 bases and the J gene lost 0 bases, with 10 bases spanning the gap. Germline CDR1 is SGDLS and CDR2 is YYNGEE. The CDR3 has 15 amino acids. CDR3 sequence: CASSAMGASNQPQHF. DNA for the CDR3: TGTGCCAGCAGCGCTATGGGGGCTAGCAATCAGCCCCAGCATTTT. The variable domain in full, completed from reference TRBV9 and TRBJ1-5, reads DSGVTQTPKHLITATGQRVTLRCSPRSGDLSVYWYQQSLDQGLQFLIQYYNGEERAKGNILERFSAQQFPDLHSELNLSSLELGDSALYFCASSAMGASNQPQHFGDGTRLSIL.

Only one count was recorded for this clone. This sequence joins TRBV7-6 and TRBJ2-1, with 11 nucleotides matching TRBD2. Unmatched junction bases numbered 8, after V lost 6 bases and J lost 7 bases. This CDR3 is built from 15 residues. Germline values: CDR1 SGHVS, CDR2 FNYEAQ. The CDR3 DNA sequence: TGTGCCAGCAGTCCGCTTAGCGGGGGGGCGAATGAGCAGTTCTTC. Translation: CASSPLSGGANEQFF.

This clone was found once. The chain recombines TRBV27 with TRBJ1-5; TRBD1 matches 9 bases. The length of the CDR3 is 14 residues. The germline V gene has CDR1 MNHEY and CDR2 SMNVEV (reference sequence). The V gene end was trimmed by 5 bases and the J gene end by 9 bases; junction bases not matched to a gene: 8. The CDR3 protein is CASSEGQGIMPQHF. The CDR3 region has the DNA TGTGCCAGCAGTGAGGGACAGGGTATTATGCCCCAGCATTTT.

The chain recombines TRBV6-5 with TRBJ1-2; no definite D call. This CDR3 is built from 13 residues. The germline V gene has CDR1 MNHEY and CDR2 SVGAGI. Deletions cut 0 bases from V and 6 bases from J, with 8 bases between. The CDR3 nucleotides are TGTGCCAGCAGTTACTCTCTACTAGATGGCTACACCTTC. Protein product: CASSYSLLDGYTF.

The CDR3: CATQTSGGLPEQYF. CDR3 in DNA: TGTGCCACCCAAACTAGCGGGGGGCTTCCCGAGCAGTACTTC. V is TRBV10-3 and J is TRBJ2-7, with 12 bases that match TRBD2. This CDR3 comprises 14 residues. Trimming cost V 10 bases and J 6 bases; bases outside gene matches: 10. Germline-derived CDR1 and CDR2 are ENHRY and SYGVKD.

V gene TRBV6-5 combines with J gene TRBJ2-3; 10 bases fit TRBD2. Per the germline V gene, CDR1 is MNHEY and CDR2 is SVGAGI. The J segment lost 2 bases and the V segment lost 3 bases, leaving 5 bases of the junction unmatched. The CDR3 contains 16 residues. The chain's CDR3 is CASSYSGGSPTDTQYF. The CDR3 DNA reads as TGTGCCAGCAGTTATAGCGGGGGGTCACCCACAGATACGCAGTATTTT.

This clone has only one observation. The chain employs TRBV27 and TRBJ2-1; a weak D match, TRBD2 (5 bases). CDR3 length: 14 amino acids. Germline CDR1 and CDR2: MNHEY and SMNVEV (reference sequence). Trimming took off 0 bases at V and 6 bases at J, with 9 bases between the two ends. The CDR3 reads CASSLSGLVNEQFF. CDR3 DNA: TGTGCCAGCAGTTTATCCGGACTCGTCAATGAGCAGTTCTTC.

V and J are TRBV5-8 and TRBJ2-1; 8 bases are a match to TRBD1. The germline gives CDR1 SGHTS, CDR2 YDEGEE. The CDR3 is made up of 15 amino acids. After removal of 4 bases from V and 7 bases from J, the junction contained 10 bases not matched to a gene. CDR3 sequence reads: CASSRGTGLMNEQFF. The CDR3 DNA is TGTGCCAGCAGCCGAGGGACAGGATTAATGAATGAGCAGTTCTTC.

The chain joins TRBV7-9 to TRBJ2-4; 7 bases align to TRBD1. CDR1 and CDR2 from the germline V gene are SEHNR and FQNEAQ (reference sequence). The J segment lost 6 bases and the V segment lost 1 base, leaving 6 bases of the junction unmatched. The CDR3 extends over 15 amino acids. CDR3 region: CASSLGQGDRNIQYF. The CDR3 DNA follows: TGTGCCAGCAGCTTAGGGCAGGGGGATAGAAACATTCAGTACTTC. Combining the CDR3 with reference TRBV7-9 and TRBJ2-4 gives the whole variable domain DTGVSQNPRHKITKRGQNVTFRCDPISEHNRLYWYRQTLGQGPEFLTYFQNEAQLEKSRLLSDRFSAERPKGSFSTLEIQRTEQGDSAMYLCASSLGQGDRNIQYFGAGTRLSVL.

Only one count was recorded for this clone. V and J are TRBV10-3 and TRBJ2-3, with TRBD1 identical over 9 bases. J lost 5 bases, V lost 3 bases, and 6 bases had no gene match. Germline V CDR1 and CDR2: ENHRY, SYGVKD. The CDR3 is 15 amino acids. The CDR3 region is CAISDRDREGDTQYF. The DNA for the CDR3 is TGTGCCATCAGTGACCGGGACAGGGAGGGAGATACGCAGTATTTT.

This clone came up once. CDR3 in amino acids: CASGEGGSHEQYF. The CDR3, as DNA: TGCGCCAGCGGGGAGGGGGGCTCGCACGAGCAGTACTTC. This chain uses TRBV5-1 with TRBJ2-7, with D possibly TRBD2 on 7 matching bases. V dropped 7 bases and J dropped 5 bases, with 16 bases sitting between them. This CDR3 is 13 amino acids long. Germline V gene data show CDR1 as SGHRS and CDR2 as YFSETQ.

This clone was found once. The rearrangement joins TRBV5-5 to TRBJ2-1; 7 positions match TRBD2. The CDR3 sequence is 15 residues long. V trimming: 1 base; J trimming: 4 bases; junction bases outside the gene matches: 5. In germline, CDR1 is SGHKS, CDR2 YYEKEE (reference sequence). In DNA, the CDR3 is TGTGCCAGCAGCTTGTATTGGGGAGGGTACAATGAGCAGTTCTTC. Translated: CASSLYWGGYNEQFF.

This clone was recorded a few times. The J gene is TRBJ1-2, the V gene TRBV7-2; D gene ambiguous. Trimming shortened V by 1 base and J by 1 base, and 13 bases separated the two germline ends. Germline V lookup: CDR1 SGHTA, CDR2 FQGNSA. The CDR3 extends over 16 amino acids. In DNA, the CDR3 is TGTGCCAGCAGCTTAGTAGGCACCGAGGGTAACTATGGCTACACCTTC. Protein sequence: CASSLVGTEGNYGYTF. Drawing the rest from reference TRBV7-2 and TRBJ1-2, the complete variable domain is GAGVSQSPSNKVTEKGKDVELRCDPISGHTALYWYRQSLGQGLEFLIYFQGNSAPDKSGLPSDRFSAERTGGSVSTLTIQRTQQEDSAVYLCASSLVGTEGNYGYTFGSGTRLTVV.